The next 15 T cell receptor beta chains were all read from a single sample in a study of post-analysis software for immune sequencing data. No antigen has been assigned to these receptors. Prepared TCR beta cDNA libraries contained unique molecular identifiers. TCRdb re-derived calls from the PCR reads in MiXCR, one entry per CDR3 protein. The sample contains 600,000 to 700,000 distinct CDR3 sequences, over 45% of which appear only once. General study points: Relative to controls, patients had several TRBV segments at higher frequency, with TRBV5-6, TRBV5-1 and TRBV20-1 among these.

The sequenced sample was blood. All receptors come from a girl aged 2-15 years with multiple sclerosis.

The gene calls are TRBV18 and TRBJ2-6, with 8 bases that match TRBD1. Germline lookup yields CDR1 KGHSH and CDR2 LQKENI. The V gene end was trimmed by 4 bases and the J gene end by 0 bases; junction bases not matched to a gene: 5. The CDR3 is 17 amino acids. CDR3 nucleotides: TGTGCCAGCTCACAAGGGACAGGAGGCTCTGGGGCCAACGTCCTGACTTTC. Translation: CASSQGTGGSGANVLTF.

This clonotype was seen only a few times. The chain carries TRBV27 and TRBJ2-1, with a weak D call TRBD1 (6 bases). CDR1 and CDR2 (germline): MNHEY, SMNVEV (reference sequence). Trimming shortened V by 1 base and J by 0 bases, and 13 bases separated the two germline ends. This CDR3 is 17 amino acids long. DNA for the CDR3: TGTGCCAGCAGTTTATTGGGGGCTACCAGCTCCTACAATGAGCAGTTCTTC. Translated, it gives CASSLLGATSSYNEQFF.

Concerning this clonotype: Its ends do not fully match the called genes, so a read error is possible. V usage is TRBV28 and J usage is TRBJ2-7, with a possible D match to TRBD1 (6 bases). The tail of the sequence fits TRBJ2-5 better, so the J call may be wrong. The germline V gene has CDR1 MDHEN and CDR2 SYDVKM. The CDR3 loop spans 14 amino acids. The CDR3 DNA sequence: TGTGCCGGCAGTTTAGACGTAGGGGGAGAGACCCAGTACTTC. Translating it yields CAGSLDVGGETQYF.

This sequence joins TRBV7-9 and TRBJ1-2; no firm D call. In germline, CDR1 is SEHNR, CDR2 FQNEAQ (reference sequence). The CDR3 is 13 amino acids. V was cut by 2 bases and J by 6 bases, with 10 bases left in between. CDR3 in DNA: TGTGCCAGCAGCTTAAGCGTTCACAATGGCTACACCTTC. This encodes CASSLSVHNGYTF.

This clonotype showed up just a few times. V usage is TRBV10-3 and J usage is TRBJ2-3; tentative D call: TRBD1 (6 bases). This CDR3 region has 16 residues. The V and J ends lost 2 bases and 8 bases respectively, with 20 bases between them. CDR1 is ENHRY and CDR2 is SYGVKD in the germline V gene. CDR3 DNA: TGTGCCATCAGTGAGACCCGGGACACGTCGTTGGGTACGCAGTATTTT. Its protein is CAISETRDTSLGTQYF.

The V call is TRBV6-1, the J call TRBJ2-1; 9 nucleotides align to TRBD2. The length of the CDR3 is 13 residues. The junction had 4 bases not matched to a gene; V was cut back by 7 bases and J by 6 bases. The germline V gene encodes CDR1 MNHNS and CDR2 SASEGT. CDR3 nucleotides: TGTGCCAGCATTGCGGGGGGGGTCAATGAGCAGTTCTTC. Residues: CASIAGGVNEQFF.

The rearrangement uses TRBV29-1 and TRBJ1-5; TRBD1 is a possible D gene (6 bases). This CDR3 is built from 12 residues. The ends were cut back, 7 bases at V and 3 bases at J, with 10 bases in the middle. Germline-derived CDR1 and CDR2 are SQVTM and ANQGSEA. The CDR3 DNA reads TGCAGCGCAGGGGTTACCAATCAGCCCCAGCATTTT. Translated: CSAGVTNQPQHF.

The chain carries TRBV6-2 or TRBV6-3 and TRBJ2-1, with D possibly matching TRBD2 (5 bases). Germline CDR1 and CDR2: MNHEY and SVGEGT. The CDR3 is 14 residues long. The V end lost 5 bases, the J end lost 7 bases, and 15 bases lay between the germline ends. The CDR3 loop reads CASSATGLLNEQFF. The DNA for the CDR3 is TGTGCCAGCAGTGCCACCGGACTCCTAAATGAGCAGTTCTTC.

The V gene is TRBV6-2 or TRBV6-3, the J gene TRBJ2-7; D remains ambiguous. Germline V gives CDR1 MNHEY, CDR2 SVGEGT. V gave up 0 bases and J gave up 3 bases, with 6 bases separating them. This CDR3 contains 13 residues. The CDR3 protein is CASSYSVNYEQYF. The DNA of the CDR3 is TGTGCCAGCAGTTACTCAGTGAACTACGAGCAGTACTTC.

The chain recombines TRBV7-8 with TRBJ2-1, with 7 bases fitting TRBD1. The V segment lost 5 bases and the J segment 2 bases; nucleotides outside the gene matches: 9. The CDR3 is 16 amino acids. CDR1 is SGHVS, CDR2 FQNEAQ, per germline. Written as DNA, the CDR3 is TGTGCCAGCAGCCATCACAGGGGCCCACCCTACAATGAGCAGTTCTTC. It specifies CASSHHRGPPYNEQFF.

V is TRBV6-5 and J is TRBJ2-7, with 12 bases matching TRBD1. There are 16 residues in the CDR3. CDR1 is MNHEY and CDR2 is SVGAGI in the germline V gene. V lost 0 bases, J lost 5 bases, and 5 bases stayed unmatched. CDR3: CASSYSRDRGPNEQYF. The CDR3 bases are TGTGCCAGCAGTTACTCCCGGGACAGGGGGCCGAACGAGCAGTACTTC.

This clonotype has only one observation. V usage is TRBV6-5 and J usage is TRBJ2-3; a weak D match, TRBD1 (5 bases). The CDR3 extends over 15 amino acids. Trimming removed 2 bases from V and 3 bases from J, with 12 bases in between. CDR1 MNHEY and CDR2 SVGAGI come from the germline V gene. DNA for the CDR3: TGTGCCAGCAGTTACGCTAGACAGAGTACAGATACGCAGTATTTT. It codes for CASSYARQSTDTQYF.

This chain joins TRBV3-1 and TRBJ1-2, with D possibly matching TRBD1 (6 bases). The germline V gene has CDR1 LGHDT and CDR2 YNNKEL (reference sequence). Trimming took 2 bases from V and 7 from J, leaving 11 bases between them. This CDR3 has 13 amino acids. DNA of the CDR3: TGTGCCAGCAGCCAATTGGTCAGGGGTGGCTACACCTTC. Translation gives CASSQLVRGGYTF.

This clonotype was seen more than once but under ten times. This rearrangement joins TRBV20-1 to TRBJ2-1; perhaps TRBD2 as D (6 bases). The J call may be wrong; the DNA end is better matched by TRBJ2-7. In germline, CDR1 is DFQATT, CDR2 SNEGSKA (reference sequence). CDR3 size: 16 residues. The DNA for the CDR3 is TGCAGTGCTAGAGATTTTCGGGGGAACTCCTACAATGAGCAGTACTTC. It specifies CSARDFRGNSYNEQYF.

Note on this clonotype: This could be a read error, since a much larger clone is one nucleotide away. The rearrangement links TRBV29-1 to TRBJ2-3; D could derive from TRBD1 or TRBD2 (5 bases each). The CDR3 consists of 13 residues. Germline lookup yields CDR1 SQVTM and CDR2 ANQGSEA. In nucleotides, the CDR3 is TGCGGCGTTGAAGACCTGGGACGGGATACGCAGTATTTT. Residues: CGVEDLGRDTQYF.